This T cell receptor (beta chain) appears in the sequencing data of a study of CD8+CD57+ T cells in acquired aplastic anemia. Study-level information: Sorted CD4+ and CD8+ cell DNA averaged 3.2 ug. Broader study findings: The study found no significant CD8+ Simpson's diversity difference between patients and controls. Patients and controls shared roughly 30 CD8+ CDR3 sequences, which appeared highly expressed in patients and within their immunodominant clones.

Only patients with CD8+CD57+ cell expansion on flow cytometry were chosen for sequencing. Blood came from patients not yet given any therapy. For CDR3 and TCR beta VDJ profiling, genomic DNA was the template used. TCRdb independently ran MiXCR on the reads; one entry per CDR3 protein. Altogether around 500,000 distinct CDR3 sequences are present, less than 35% being singletons, with the ten largest covering roughly 0.8%. This clonotype was seen at least ten times. What it binds is unknown. Sequenced sample: sorted CD4+, CD8+, or CD8+CD57+ T cells (not recorded which) from PBMCs. This clonotype was sampled from a human donor with aplastic anemia.

CDR3: CASSRTVHYGYTF. CDR3 DNA: TGTGCCAGCAGCAGGACAGTCCACTATGGCTACACCTTC. The V gene is TRBV25-1, the J gene TRBJ1-2, with D perhaps TRBD1 (6 bases). Trimming took 6 bases from V and 3 from J, leaving 11 bases between them. The germline CDR1 and CDR2 sequences are MGHDK and SYGVNS. The CDR3 has 13 amino acids.